This entry describes one TCR beta chain. Its antigen is unknown. These data originate in a study of blood T cells in healthy people across ages. Study-level results: Fewer expanded clones and more diversity marked long-lived versus aged donors. In the absence of known donor CMV status, changes in expanded clonotypes were possibly confounded. Unsorted PBMCs ruled out conclusive naive versus antigen-experienced comparison.

For the second PCR, which ran for 7 to 11 cycles, a sample-barcoded 5' primer and a J-beta primer mix were used. One entry per CDR3 protein, called by TCRdb with MiXCR from the 5' RACE reads. The table lists some 1,800,000 distinct CDR3 sequences, about 39% of them singletons. The CDR3 covers 13 residues. V shed 7 bases and J shed 3 bases, with 13 bases lying between them. Germline lookup yields CDR1 SQVTM and CDR2 ANQGSEA. Material for sequencing was blood. The receptor was isolated from a human donor in good health. This chain links TRBV29-1 with TRBJ1-3, with D possibly TRBD1 on 5 matching bases. The CDR3 spells CSAAQGNGNTIYF. The CDR3 DNA sequence: TGCAGCGCCGCCCAGGGAAATGGAAACACCATATATTTT.